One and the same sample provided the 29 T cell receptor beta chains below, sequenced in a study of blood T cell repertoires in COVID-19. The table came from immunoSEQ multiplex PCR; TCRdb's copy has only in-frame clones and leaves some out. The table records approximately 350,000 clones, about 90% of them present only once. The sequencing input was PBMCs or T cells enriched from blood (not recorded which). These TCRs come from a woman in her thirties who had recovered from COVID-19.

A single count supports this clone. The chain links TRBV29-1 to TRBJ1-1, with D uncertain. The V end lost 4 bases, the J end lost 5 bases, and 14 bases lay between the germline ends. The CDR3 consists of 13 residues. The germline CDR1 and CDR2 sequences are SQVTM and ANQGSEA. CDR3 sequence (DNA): TGCAGCGTTGGAGAGCGAGGTTTGACTGAAGCTTTCTTT. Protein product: CSVGERGLTEAFF.

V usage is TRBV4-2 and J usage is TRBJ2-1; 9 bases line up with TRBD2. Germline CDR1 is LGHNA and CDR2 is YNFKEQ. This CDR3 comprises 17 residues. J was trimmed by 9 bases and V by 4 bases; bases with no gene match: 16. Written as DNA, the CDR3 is TGTGCCAGCAGCCCATGGACCTTGCGGGGGGGGGTCGGTGAGCAGTTCTTC. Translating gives CASSPWTLRGGVGEQFF.

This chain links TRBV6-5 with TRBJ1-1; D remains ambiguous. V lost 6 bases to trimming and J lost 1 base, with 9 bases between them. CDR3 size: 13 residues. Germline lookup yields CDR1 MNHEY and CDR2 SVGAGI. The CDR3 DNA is TGTGCCAGCAGCCGGGTAAAGAACACTGAAGCTTTCTTT. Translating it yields CASSRVKNTEAFF.

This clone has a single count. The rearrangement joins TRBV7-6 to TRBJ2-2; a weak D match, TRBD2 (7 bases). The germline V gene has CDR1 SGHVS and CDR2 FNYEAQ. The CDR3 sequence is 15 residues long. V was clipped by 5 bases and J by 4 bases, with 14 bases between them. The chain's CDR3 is CASSRGGRGTGELFF. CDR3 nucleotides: TGTGCCAGCAGCAGGGGGGGGCGTGGCACCGGGGAGCTGTTTTTT.

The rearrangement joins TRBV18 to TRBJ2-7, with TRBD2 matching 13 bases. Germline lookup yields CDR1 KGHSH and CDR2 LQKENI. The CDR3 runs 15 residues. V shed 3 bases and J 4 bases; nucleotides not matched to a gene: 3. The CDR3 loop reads CASSPRTSGRYEQYF. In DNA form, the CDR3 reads TGTGCCAGCTCACCCAGGACTAGCGGGAGATACGAGCAGTACTTC.

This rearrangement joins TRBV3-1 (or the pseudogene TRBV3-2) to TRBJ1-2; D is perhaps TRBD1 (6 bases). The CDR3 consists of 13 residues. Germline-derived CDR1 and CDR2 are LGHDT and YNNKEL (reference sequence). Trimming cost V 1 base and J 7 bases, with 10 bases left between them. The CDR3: CASSQGQAAGYTF. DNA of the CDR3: TGTGCCAGCAGCCAAGGACAGGCAGCTGGCTACACCTTC.

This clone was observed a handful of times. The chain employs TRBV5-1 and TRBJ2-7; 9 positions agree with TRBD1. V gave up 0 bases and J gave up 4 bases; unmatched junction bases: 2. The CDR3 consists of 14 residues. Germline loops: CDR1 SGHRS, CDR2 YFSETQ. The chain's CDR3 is CASSLVQGAYEQYF. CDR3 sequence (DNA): TGCGCCAGCAGCTTGGTACAGGGGGCTTACGAGCAGTACTTC. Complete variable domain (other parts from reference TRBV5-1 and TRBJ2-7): KAGVTQTPRYLIKTRGQQVTLSCSPISGHRSVSWYQQTPGQGLQFLFEYFSETQRNKGNFPGRFSGRQFSNSRSEMNVSTLELGDSALYLCASSLVQGAYEQYFGPGTRLTVT.

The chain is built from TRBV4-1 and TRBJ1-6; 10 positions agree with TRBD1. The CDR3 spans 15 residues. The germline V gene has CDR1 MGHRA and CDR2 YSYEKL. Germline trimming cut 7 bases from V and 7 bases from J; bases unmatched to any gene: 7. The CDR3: CASNSGQGGNSPLHF. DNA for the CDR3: TGCGCCAGCAATTCCGGACAGGGGGGGAATTCACCCCTCCACTTT.

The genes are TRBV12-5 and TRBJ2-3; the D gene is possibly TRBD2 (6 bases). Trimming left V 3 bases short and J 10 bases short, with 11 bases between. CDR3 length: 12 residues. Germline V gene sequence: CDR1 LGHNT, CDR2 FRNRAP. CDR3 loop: CASGFLSGAQYF. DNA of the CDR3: TGTGCTAGTGGTTTTCTGTCGGGGGCGCAGTATTTT.

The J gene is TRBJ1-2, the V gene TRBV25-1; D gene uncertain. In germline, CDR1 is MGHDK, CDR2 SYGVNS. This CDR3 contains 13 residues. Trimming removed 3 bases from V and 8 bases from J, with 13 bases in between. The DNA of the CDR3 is TGTGCCAGCAGTGATGGGCCTTACGGAGGCTACACCTTC. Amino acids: CASSDGPYGGYTF.

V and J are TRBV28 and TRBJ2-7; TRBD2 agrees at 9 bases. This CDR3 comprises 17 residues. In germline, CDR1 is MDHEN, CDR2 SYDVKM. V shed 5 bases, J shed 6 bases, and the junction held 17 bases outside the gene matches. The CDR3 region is CASSPPGLAGAPAEQYF. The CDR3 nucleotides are TGTGCCAGCAGTCCCCCCGGTTTAGCGGGAGCCCCCGCCGAGCAGTACTTC.

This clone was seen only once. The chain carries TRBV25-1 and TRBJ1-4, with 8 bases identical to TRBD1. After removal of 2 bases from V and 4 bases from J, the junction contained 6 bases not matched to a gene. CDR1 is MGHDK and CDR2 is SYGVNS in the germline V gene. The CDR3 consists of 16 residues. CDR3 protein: CASSEQQGGFNEKLFF. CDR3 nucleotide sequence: TGTGCCAGCAGTGAACAACAGGGGGGATTTAATGAAAAACTGTTTTTT. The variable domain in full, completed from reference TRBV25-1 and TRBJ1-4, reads EADIYQTPRYLVIGTGKKITLECSQTMGHDKMYWYQQDPGMELHLIHYSYGVNSTEKGDLSSESTVSRIRTEHFPLTLESARPSHTSQYLCASSEQQGGFNEKLFFGSGTQLSVL.

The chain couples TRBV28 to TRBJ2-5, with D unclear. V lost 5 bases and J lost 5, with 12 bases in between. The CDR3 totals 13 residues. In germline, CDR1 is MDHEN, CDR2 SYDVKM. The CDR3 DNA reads TGTGCCAGCAGTGGTGGAAAGCGCGAGACCCAGTACTTC. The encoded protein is CASSGGKRETQYF.

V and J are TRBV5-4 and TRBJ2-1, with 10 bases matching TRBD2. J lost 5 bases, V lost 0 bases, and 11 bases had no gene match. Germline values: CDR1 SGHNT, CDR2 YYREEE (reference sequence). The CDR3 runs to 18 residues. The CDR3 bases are TGTGCCAGCAGCTTGGTAAGCGGTCTACTAGCGGGAAACAATGAGCAGTTCTTC. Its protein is CASSLVSGLLAGNNEQFF.

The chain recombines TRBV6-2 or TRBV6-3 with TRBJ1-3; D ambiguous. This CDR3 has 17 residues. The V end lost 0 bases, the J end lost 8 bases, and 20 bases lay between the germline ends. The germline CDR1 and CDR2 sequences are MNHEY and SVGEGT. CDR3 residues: CASSYSRDAASADTIYF. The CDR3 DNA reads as TGTGCCAGCAGTTACTCGAGGGATGCGGCATCGGCTGACACCATATATTTT.

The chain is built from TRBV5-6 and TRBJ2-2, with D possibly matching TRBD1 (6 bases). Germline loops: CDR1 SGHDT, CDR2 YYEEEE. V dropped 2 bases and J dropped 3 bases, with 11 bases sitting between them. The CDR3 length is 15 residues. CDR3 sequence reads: CASSLLGADTGELFF. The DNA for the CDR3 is TGTGCCAGCAGCTTACTGGGGGCGGACACCGGGGAGCTGTTTTTT.

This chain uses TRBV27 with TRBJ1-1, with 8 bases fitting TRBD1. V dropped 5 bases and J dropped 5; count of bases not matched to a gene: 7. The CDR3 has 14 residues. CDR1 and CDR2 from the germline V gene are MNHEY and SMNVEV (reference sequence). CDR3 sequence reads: CASSDRGGYTEAFF. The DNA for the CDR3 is TGTGCCAGCAGTGACAGGGGAGGGTATACTGAAGCTTTCTTT.

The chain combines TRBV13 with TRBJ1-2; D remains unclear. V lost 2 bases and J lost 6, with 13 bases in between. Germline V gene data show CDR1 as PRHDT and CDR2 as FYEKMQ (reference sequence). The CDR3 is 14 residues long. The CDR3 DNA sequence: TGTGCCAGCAGCTTACGCGGTGCCCCCGATGGCTACACCTTC. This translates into CASSLRGAPDGYTF.

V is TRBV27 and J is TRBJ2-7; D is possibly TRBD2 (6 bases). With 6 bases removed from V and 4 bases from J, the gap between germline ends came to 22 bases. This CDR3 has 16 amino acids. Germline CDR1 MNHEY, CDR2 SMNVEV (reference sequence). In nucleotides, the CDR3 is TGTGCCAGCAGCTATGGGCAAAGGGCTAGCGTGTACGAGCAGTACTTC. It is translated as CASSYGQRASVYEQYF.

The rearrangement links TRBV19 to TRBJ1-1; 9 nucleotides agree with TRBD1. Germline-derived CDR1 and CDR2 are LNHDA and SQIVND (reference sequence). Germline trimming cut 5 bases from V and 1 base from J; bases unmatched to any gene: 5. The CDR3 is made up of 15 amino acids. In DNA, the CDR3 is TGTGCCAGTAGTCTCACAGGGGGCCAGAACACTGAAGCTTTCTTT. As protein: CASSLTGGQNTEAFF. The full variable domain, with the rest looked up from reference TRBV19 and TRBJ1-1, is DGGITQSPKYLFRKEGQNVTLSCEQNLNHDAMYWYRQDPGQGLRLIYYSQIVNDFQKGDIAEGYSVSREKKESFPLTVTSAQKNPTAFYLCASSLTGGQNTEAFFGQGTRLTVV.

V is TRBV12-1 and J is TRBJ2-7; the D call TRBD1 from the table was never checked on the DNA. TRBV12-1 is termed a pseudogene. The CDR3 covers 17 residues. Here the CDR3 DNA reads TGTGCCAGCAGCTGGAAGGAGGGGGCCCTAGCCCCCTACGAGCAGTACTTC. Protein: CASSWKEGALAPYEQYF.

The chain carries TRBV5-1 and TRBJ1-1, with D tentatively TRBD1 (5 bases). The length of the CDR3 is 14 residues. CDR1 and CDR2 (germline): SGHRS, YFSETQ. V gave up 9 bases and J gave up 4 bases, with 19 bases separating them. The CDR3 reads CATGGSGIGTEAFF. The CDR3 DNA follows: TGCGCCACCGGGGGGTCAGGGATAGGCACTGAAGCTTTCTTT.

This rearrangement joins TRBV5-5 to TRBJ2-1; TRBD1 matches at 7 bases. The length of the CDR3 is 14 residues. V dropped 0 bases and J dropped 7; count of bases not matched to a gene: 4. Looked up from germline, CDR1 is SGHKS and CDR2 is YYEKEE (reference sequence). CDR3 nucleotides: TGTGCCAGCAGCTTGGGACAGGGACCGAATGAGCAGTTCTTC. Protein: CASSLGQGPNEQFF.

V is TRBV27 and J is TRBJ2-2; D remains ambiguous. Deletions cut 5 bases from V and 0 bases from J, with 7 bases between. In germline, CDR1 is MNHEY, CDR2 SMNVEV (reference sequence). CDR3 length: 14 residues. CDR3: CASSLSSNTGELFF. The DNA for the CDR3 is TGTGCCAGCAGTCTCAGTTCGAACACCGGGGAGCTGTTTTTT.

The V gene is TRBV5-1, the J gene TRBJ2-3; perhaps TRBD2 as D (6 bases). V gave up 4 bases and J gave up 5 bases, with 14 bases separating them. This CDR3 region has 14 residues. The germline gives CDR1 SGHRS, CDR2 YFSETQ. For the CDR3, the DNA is TGCGCCAGCAGCCCCGGGACTTCAGGAGATACGCAGTATTTT. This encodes CASSPGTSGDTQYF.

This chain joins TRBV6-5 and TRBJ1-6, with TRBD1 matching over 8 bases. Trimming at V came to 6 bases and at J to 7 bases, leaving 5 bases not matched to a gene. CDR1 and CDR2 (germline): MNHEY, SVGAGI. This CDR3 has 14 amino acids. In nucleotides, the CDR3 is TGTGCCAGCAGGCAGGGGGCGAAGAATTCACCCCTCCACTTT. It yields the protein CASRQGAKNSPLHF.

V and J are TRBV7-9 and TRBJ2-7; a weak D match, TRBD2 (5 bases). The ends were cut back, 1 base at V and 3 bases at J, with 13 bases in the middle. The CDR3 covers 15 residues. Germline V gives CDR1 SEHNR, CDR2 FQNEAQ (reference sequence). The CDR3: CASSLGDGLYYEQYF. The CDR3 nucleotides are TGTGCCAGCAGCTTAGGCGACGGACTTTACTACGAGCAGTACTTC.

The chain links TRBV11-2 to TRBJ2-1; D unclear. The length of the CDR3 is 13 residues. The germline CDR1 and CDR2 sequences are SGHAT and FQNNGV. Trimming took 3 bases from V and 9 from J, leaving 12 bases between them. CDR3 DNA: TGTGCCAGCAGCTTTTTATCTGTCGGTGAGCAGTTCTTC. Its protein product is CASSFLSVGEQFF.

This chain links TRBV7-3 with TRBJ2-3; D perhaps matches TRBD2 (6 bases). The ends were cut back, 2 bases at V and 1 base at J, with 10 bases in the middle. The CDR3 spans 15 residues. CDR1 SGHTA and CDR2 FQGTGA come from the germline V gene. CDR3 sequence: CASSLPSSGTDTQYF. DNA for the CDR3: TGTGCCAGCAGCTTACCCTCTAGCGGCACAGATACGCAGTATTTT. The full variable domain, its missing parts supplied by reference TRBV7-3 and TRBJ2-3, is GAGVSQTPSNKVTEKGKYVELRCDPISGHTALYWYRQSLGQGPEFLIYFQGTGAADDSGLPNDRFFAVRPEGSVSTLKIQRTERGDSAVYLCASSLPSSGTDTQYFGPGTRLTVL.